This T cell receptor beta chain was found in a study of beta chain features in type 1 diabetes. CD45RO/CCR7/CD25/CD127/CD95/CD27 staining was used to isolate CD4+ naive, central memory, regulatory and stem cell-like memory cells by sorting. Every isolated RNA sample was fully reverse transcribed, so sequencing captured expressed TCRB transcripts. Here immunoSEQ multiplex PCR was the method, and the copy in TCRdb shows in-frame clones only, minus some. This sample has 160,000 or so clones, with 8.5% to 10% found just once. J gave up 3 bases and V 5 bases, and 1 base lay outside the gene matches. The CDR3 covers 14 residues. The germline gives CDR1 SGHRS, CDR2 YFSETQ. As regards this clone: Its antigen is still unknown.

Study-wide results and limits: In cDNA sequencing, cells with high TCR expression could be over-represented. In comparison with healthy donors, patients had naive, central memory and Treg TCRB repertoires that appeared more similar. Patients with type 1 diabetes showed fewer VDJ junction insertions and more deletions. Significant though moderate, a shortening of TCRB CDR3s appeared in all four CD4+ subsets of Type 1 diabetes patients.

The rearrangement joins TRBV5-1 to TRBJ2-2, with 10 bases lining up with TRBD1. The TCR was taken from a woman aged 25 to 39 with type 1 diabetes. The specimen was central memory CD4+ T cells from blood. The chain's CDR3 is CASRGQGYTGELFF. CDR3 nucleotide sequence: TGCGCCAGCAGGGGACAGGGGTACACCGGGGAGCTGTTTTTT.